This T cell receptor beta chain came from a study of blood T cell repertoires in COVID-19. Background on the study: Donors in the United States, Italy and Spain gave samples during acute or convalescent COVID-19. The analysed material was cDNA or gDNA that came from T cells, B-cell-depleted T cells, or PBMCs.

This clone turned up a few times. V gave up 1 base and J gave up 7 bases, with 7 bases separating them. Looked up from germline, CDR1 is LNHDA and CDR2 is SQIVND (reference sequence). This CDR3 spans 13 amino acids. Original data processing: Amplifying reference gene primers gave estimates of nucleated cell counts. Method: immunoSEQ multiplex PCR; TCRdb's copy keeps in-frame clones and lacks some. The V and J calls and clone size are taken from that table; D and trimming were inferred from the DNA. The profile shows 120,000 or so clones, over 65% of them singletons. Sample: peripheral blood. The V gene is TRBV19, the J gene TRBJ2-2; D perhaps matches TRBD2 (5 bases). This TCR was sampled from a man in his 70s with acute or convalescent COVID-19. The chain's CDR3 is CASSIVRGGELFF. Here the CDR3 DNA reads TGTGCCAGTAGTATAGTCCGGGGCGGGGAGCTGTTTTTT.